The entry that follows covers one T cell receptor beta chain sequence. Antigen specificity is unknown. The data were obtained in a study of shared clonotypes between healthy human individuals. The method was immunoSEQ multiplex PCR; TCRdb's version includes in-frame clones alone and lacks a portion of them. The data show fewer than 2.5 million clones, with approximately 93% seen just once and 0.35% to 0.45% held by the top ten. Trimming took 0 bases from V and 4 from J, leaving 9 bases between them. Germline CDR1 SGHNT, CDR2 YYREEE (reference sequence). The CDR3 contains 14 residues. Study results and limitations: Larger estimated richness was generally recorded for naive subsets relative to memory subsets.

The V call is TRBV5-4, the J call TRBJ2-3; TRBD2 is a possible D gene (5 bases). Sequenced input: naive CD4+ T cells from PBMCs. Indicated subset: CD45RA+ positively selected. The origin of this receptor is a man between 18 and 29 years old in good health. Some clones in this sample may be carry-over from other donors' samples. CDR3 amino acids: CASSLAAGADTQYF. CDR3 bases: TGTGCCAGCAGCTTGGCGGCGGGCGCAGATACGCAGTATTTT.